Included here is one TCR beta chain sequence, with context. This may come from a read error, since a much larger clone is one base off. The CDR3 consists of 13 residues. The germline V gene has CDR1 SGHRS and CDR2 YFSETQ. RNA transcripts gave rise to amplified TCR beta CDR3 regions. A first-round RT-PCR of the TCR CDR3 used the HTBI primer set. Each CDR3 protein gets one entry after TCRdb re-called the multiplex PCR reads with MiXCR. The sample yields 350,000 or so distinct CDR3 sequences, about 18% seen once. The data were taken from a study of T cells in Graves' hyperthyroidism and ophthalmopathy. The sample consisted of blood. The source is a young woman with Graves' hyperthyroidism that later progressed to Graves' ophthalmopathy. The chain is built from TRBV5-1 and TRBJ1-2, with 8 bases lining up with TRBD1. CDR3 DNA sequence: TGTGCCAGCGATGGACAGGGAGGCTATGACTACACCTTC. It yields the protein CASDGQGGYDYTF.